This TCR beta chain was profiled in a study of blood T cell repertoires in COVID-19. Study at large: Samples representing acute and convalescent COVID-19 were sourced from the United States, Italy and Spain. From T cells, B-cell-depleted T cells, or PBMCs came the material, which was cDNA or gDNA.

V gave up 6 bases and J gave up 0 bases, with 6 bases separating them. This CDR3 region has 13 residues. Per the original data handling: By means of reference gene primer amplification, nucleated cell counts were estimated. Measured with immunoSEQ multiplex PCR; TCRdb has only the in-frame clones, and not every one. The D gene and trimming were derived from the DNA, and the V and J assignments and clone size from that table. The sample contains about 260,000 clones, roughly four fifths of which appear only once. This rearrangement joins TRBV12-3 or TRBV12-4 to TRBJ1-5; perhaps TRBD1 as D (5 bases). The clonotype was recovered from a woman aged 45 to 65 who had recovered from COVID-19. Material: peripheral blood. CDR3 amino acids: CASRQDSNQPQHF. For the CDR3, the DNA is TGTGCCAGCAGACAGGATAGCAATCAGCCCCAGCATTTT.